The clone carrying this T cell receptor beta chain has just one count. Participants spanned ages about 18 to 100 years and resided in about two dozen US areas. The data were obtained in a study of blood T cell repertoires in COVID-19. Turning to the study itself: Acute and convalescent COVID-19 samples came from the United States, Italy and Spain. In each case, the material was cDNA or gDNA derived from T cells, B-cell-depleted T cells, or PBMCs.

The germline V gene has CDR1 SEHNR and CDR2 FQNEAQ (reference sequence). V was clipped by 2 bases and J by 0 bases, with 11 bases between them. There are 16 residues in the CDR3. Using immunoSEQ multiplex PCR, the repertoire was profiled, and TCRdb retains in-frame clones only, with some absent. The sample lists approximately 300,000 clones; around 84% were seen once. The sample taken for sequencing was PBMCs or T cells enriched from blood (not recorded which). This clonotype originated in a man aged 25-45 years who had recovered from COVID-19. The chain carries TRBV7-9 and TRBJ1-3, with a tentative D call TRBD1 (5 bases). CDR3 coding DNA: TGTGCCAGCAGCTTATCCACAGGCCTCTCTGGAAACACCATATATTTT. Amino acid sequence: CASSLSTGLSGNTIYF.